A single sample is the source of the 26 T cell receptor beta chains below, sequenced in a study of T cell repertoires in aging, cancer and after chemotherapy. Peripheral blood genomic DNA, not sorted cells or RNA, was the template. TRB rearrangements spanning V, D and J were amplified using mixed TRB-A/B primers. TCRdb re-called the multiplex PCR reads through MiXCR, storing one row per CDR3 protein. This table has over 700 distinct CDR3 sequences, about 32% appearing once. Sequencing was carried out using blood. The receptors come from a human donor with a solid tumor.

In its sample, this clonotype was seen a few times. The rearrangement uses TRBV11-2 and TRBJ2-1; 9 bases align to TRBD1. This CDR3 contains 16 residues. CDR1 is SGHAT and CDR2 is FQNNGV in the germline V gene. J gave up 8 bases and V 5 bases, and 13 bases lay outside the gene matches. The CDR3 region has the DNA TGTGCCAGCAGCCTATCCCGACAGGGGGGAAGCCATGAGCAGTTCTTC. It translates to CASSLSRQGGSHEQFF.

Regarding this clonotype: A much larger clone differs from this one at a single base, so this may be a read error. The chain uses TRBV5-4 and TRBJ2-1; TRBD2 matches 8 bases. The CDR3 loop spans 16 amino acids. Germline V gives CDR1 SGHNT, CDR2 YYREEE (reference sequence). CDR3 loop: CDSSRGGGTWGNEQFF. As DNA, the CDR3 is TGTGACAGCAGCCGGGGGGGGGGGACGTGGGGCAATGAGCAGTTCTTC.

The table lists this clonotype with a few counts. V usage is TRBV18 and J usage is TRBJ1-5; D is unclear. CDR1 KGHSH and CDR2 LQKENI come from the germline V gene. V lost 4 bases and J 4 bases, leaving 8 bases between the germline ends. CDR3 length: 13 residues. The CDR3: CASSLDLNQPQHF. As DNA, the CDR3 is TGTGCCAGCTCACTAGATTTAAATCAGCCCCAGCATTTT.

The rearrangement joins TRBV7-2 to TRBJ1-4, with D possibly being TRBD1 (5 bases). The CDR3 is 15 amino acids. Trimming cost V 4 bases and J 6 bases, with 15 bases left between them. Germline V gives CDR1 SGHTA, CDR2 FQGNSA. CDR3 sequence reads: CASSSSGRGYEKLFF. Written as DNA, the CDR3 is TGTGCCAGCAGCTCGTCGGGACGGGGCTATGAAAAACTGTTTTTT. Full variable domain (rest looked up from reference TRBV7-2 and TRBJ1-4): GAGVSQSPSNKVTEKGKDVELRCDPISGHTALYWYRQSLGQGLEFLIYFQGNSAPDKSGLPSDRFSAERTGGSVSTLTIQRTQQEDSAVYLCASSSSGRGYEKLFFGSGTQLSVL.

The chain employs TRBV5-4 and TRBJ2-3; 9 positions match TRBD1. CDR3 length: 16 amino acids. Germline V lookup: CDR1 SGHNT, CDR2 YYREEE (reference sequence). V shed 4 bases and J 5 bases; nucleotides not matched to a gene: 11. CDR3 sequence reads: CASSHGQGSRRDTQYF. CDR3 coding DNA: TGTGCCAGCAGCCACGGACAGGGGAGTAGGAGAGATACGCAGTATTTT.

Sample share makes this clonotype large. The chain uses TRBV6-2 or TRBV6-3 and TRBJ2-5; TRBD2 is a possible D gene (5 bases). In germline, CDR1 is MNHEY, CDR2 SVGEGT. V dropped 0 bases and J dropped 4 bases, with 12 bases sitting between them. The CDR3 consists of 15 residues. The CDR3: CASSYSDEGGETQYF. DNA for the CDR3: TGTGCCAGCAGTTACTCGGACGAGGGTGGAGAGACCCAGTACTTC.

CDR3 DNA: TGCAGTGCTAGAGGTGCTGACAGGAGGGGAGAGACCCAGTACTTC. It is translated as CSARGADRRGETQYF. This chain uses TRBV20-1 with TRBJ2-5; D possibly matches TRBD1 or TRBD2 (6 bases each). In germline, CDR1 is DFQATT, CDR2 SNEGSKA (reference sequence). Trimming took off 1 base at V and 4 bases at J, with 16 bases between the two ends. This CDR3 comprises 15 residues.

This clonotype was counted a few times. V gene TRBV20-1 combines with J gene TRBJ2-7, with D maybe TRBD2 (6 bases). The CDR3 is 16 amino acids. V lost 1 base and J lost 1, with 17 bases in between. Germline CDR1 DFQATT, CDR2 SNEGSKA (reference sequence). The CDR3, as DNA: TGCAGTGCTAGAGGTTCCGGCGGGGTGATATCCTACGAGCAGTACGTC. Residues: CSARGSGGVISYEQYV.

The chain recombines TRBV30 with TRBJ2-5; D is possibly TRBD1 (5 bases). CDR1 is GTSNPN, CDR2 SVGIG, per germline (reference sequence). This CDR3 region has 13 residues. Trimming took 0 bases from V and 5 from J, leaving 10 bases between them. In DNA, the CDR3 is TGTGCCTGGAGTGTACAGGCTGATGAGACCCAGTACTTC. This translates into CAWSVQADETQYF.

A word on this clonotype: This may come from a read error, since a much larger clone is one base off. DNA for the CDR3: TGTGCCAGCAGCCGAGGGGCAGATACGCAGTGTTTT. Its translation is CASSRGADTQCF. The J gene is TRBJ2-3, the V gene TRBV5-1, with D perhaps matching TRBD1 or TRBD2 (5 bases each). The CDR3 runs 12 residues. Looked up from germline, CDR1 is SGHRS and CDR2 is YFSETQ.

J is TRBJ2-3 and V is TRBV7-9; perhaps TRBD1 as D (6 bases). With 2 bases removed from V and 1 base from J, the gap between germline ends came to 13 bases. There are 16 residues in the CDR3. CDR1 and CDR2 (germline): SEHNR, FQNEAQ (reference sequence). The chain's CDR3 is CASSLNRAVGTDTQYF. DNA of the CDR3: TGTGCCAGCAGCTTAAACAGGGCTGTGGGCACAGATACGCAGTATTTT.

This rearrangement joins TRBV6-4 to TRBJ1-2; TRBD1 is a possible D gene (5 bases). The CDR3 contains 16 residues. V gave up 3 bases and J gave up 6 bases, with 20 bases separating them. The germline V gene has CDR1 MRHNA and CDR2 SNTAGT. As DNA, the CDR3 is TGTGCCAGCAGTGATTGGTGGGGACGGTGGCGGAATGGCTACACCTTC. Its protein is CASSDWWGRWRNGYTF.

V and J are TRBV5-1 and TRBJ2-1; 7 bases match TRBD1. Germline V gene sequence: CDR1 SGHRS, CDR2 YFSETQ. The CDR3 spans 15 residues. J was trimmed by 0 bases and V by 4 bases; bases with no gene match: 4. CDR3 loop: CASSPTGDSYNEQFF. The CDR3 bases are TGCGCCAGCAGCCCTACAGGGGACTCCTACAATGAGCAGTTCTTC.

In this sample, this clonotype turned up a few times. The chain carries TRBV7-2 and TRBJ1-2, with TRBD1 as a possible D gene (5 bases). V lost 5 bases and J lost 6, with 13 bases in between. The germline gives CDR1 SGHTA, CDR2 FQGNSA. CDR3 length: 13 amino acids. CDR3 nucleotide sequence: TGTGCCAGCAGCCCTCAGGGCGGCGATGGCTACACCTTC. Protein: CASSPQGGDGYTF.

The rearrangement joins TRBV20-1 to TRBJ2-2, with D tentatively TRBD1 or TRBD2 (6 bases each). CDR1 DFQATT and CDR2 SNEGSKA come from the germline V gene (reference sequence). V was clipped by 3 bases and J by 1 base, with 12 bases between them. There are 15 residues in the CDR3. In DNA, the CDR3 is TGCAGTGCTAGGGTAGGGGGGCTGAACACCGGGGAGCTGTTTTTT. Amino acid sequence: CSARVGGLNTGELFF.

About this clonotype itself: A much more abundant neighbour one base away suggests this may be a read error. The rearrangement links TRBV7-9 to TRBJ2-2, with 8 bases identical to TRBD2. J was trimmed by 6 bases and V by 6 bases; bases with no gene match: 6. The V gene's germline CDR1 is SEHNR and CDR2 FQNEAQ (reference sequence). CDR3 length equals 14 residues. The CDR3, as DNA: TGTGCCAGCAGAAATAGCGGGGTAGCCGGGGAGCTGTTTTTT. This encodes CASRNSGVAGELFF.

Of note for this clonotype: Being one base from a much bigger clone, this may be a read error. This sequence joins TRBV4-3 and TRBJ1-4; D perhaps matches TRBD1 (5 bases). This CDR3 has 16 residues. CDR1 is LGHNA and CDR2 is YSLEER in the germline V gene. In DNA, the CDR3 is TGCGCCAGCAGCCACGGGGCGGCGGGGTATAATGAAAAACTGTATTTT. It yields the protein CASSHGAAGYNEKLYF.

By its share, this clonotype is large. This chain joins TRBV29-1 and TRBJ2-3, with a weak D call TRBD2 (6 bases). The V gene lost 6 bases and the J gene lost 1 base, with 23 bases spanning the gap. CDR3 length equals 17 residues. Per the germline V gene, CDR1 is SQVTM and CDR2 is ANQGSEA. CDR3 protein: CSVKDRMGGAGTDTQYF. DNA of the CDR3: TGCAGCGTAAAAGATAGGATGGGCGGGGCGGGCACAGATACGCAGTATTTT.

This sequence joins TRBV7-9 and TRBJ1-1, with 7 nucleotides matching TRBD1. Trimming at V came to 1 base and at J to 1 base, leaving 3 bases not matched to a gene. The germline V gene has CDR1 SEHNR and CDR2 FQNEAQ (reference sequence). The length of the CDR3 is 15 residues. The CDR3 reads CASSLVSGGNTEAFF. CDR3 coding DNA: TGTGCCAGCAGCTTAGTCTCAGGGGGGAACACTGAAGCTTTCTTT.

This clonotype has a handful of counts. The chain links TRBV7-9 to TRBJ2-5; a possible D gene is TRBD1 (5 bases). The germline V gene encodes CDR1 SEHNR and CDR2 FQNEAQ (reference sequence). CDR3 size: 13 residues. V was clipped by 3 bases and J by 4 bases, with 9 bases between them. The CDR3 is CASSFRVPETQYF. CDR3 bases: TGTGCCAGCAGCTTCAGGGTCCCAGAGACCCAGTACTTC.

This clonotype is classed as large (0.1 to 1%). The chain is built from TRBV6-2 or TRBV6-3 and TRBJ2-5; 7 bases are a match to TRBD1. The CDR3 consists of 14 residues. CDR1 and CDR2 (germline): MNHEY, SVGEGT. Trimming removed 6 bases from V and 2 bases from J; junction bases left unmatched: 6. The CDR3 region is CASSPGTEQETQYF. The DNA for the CDR3 is TGTGCCAGCAGCCCCGGGACAGAACAAGAGACCCAGTACTTC.

This clonotype is large. The chain carries TRBV19 and TRBJ1-5; TRBD1 matches at 12 bases. The V and J ends lost 5 bases and 7 bases, in that order; junction bases with no gene match: 12. This CDR3 contains 17 residues. The germline CDR1 and CDR2 sequences are LNHDA and SQIVND (reference sequence). CDR3 residues: CASSLIGTGGANQPQHF. CDR3 nucleotides: TGTGCCAGTAGTCTAATCGGGACAGGGGGCGCAAACCAGCCCCAGCATTTT.

This clonotype counts as large. The chain has TRBV6-5 and TRBJ2-3; a possible D gene is TRBD1 (5 bases). Germline V gene lookup returns CDR1 MNHEY and CDR2 SVGAGI. V was clipped by 8 bases and J by 6 bases, with 18 bases between them. The CDR3 totals 14 residues. The CDR3 loop reads CASGPLDSSDTQYF. The CDR3 DNA is TGTGCCAGCGGCCCCCTCGACAGTTCCGATACGCAGTATTTT.

This clonotype has just a few counts. The chain employs TRBV5-1 and TRBJ2-5; TRBD2 matches at 15 bases. J lost 1 base, V lost 2 bases, and 3 bases had no gene match. The CDR3 contains 17 residues. Germline CDR1 is SGHRS and CDR2 is YFSETQ. The chain's CDR3 is CASSFEGLAGGQETQYF. In nucleotides, the CDR3 is TGCGCCAGCAGCTTTGAGGGACTAGCGGGGGGCCAAGAGACCCAGTACTTC.

The gene calls are TRBV12-3 or TRBV12-4 and TRBJ1-1; tentative D call: TRBD1 (5 bases). The CDR3 has 13 amino acids. Between the trimmed V and J ends, which lost 5 bases and 1 base, there was a span of 8 bases. CDR3 DNA: TGTGCCAGCAGTCTGGGGCCGAACACTGAAGCTTTCTTT. This sequence encodes CASSLGPNTEAFF.

This CDR3 reads CSASALDRDGEKLFF. The CDR3 region has the DNA TGCAGTGCTAGTGCACTGGACAGGGACGGTGAAAAACTGTTTTTT. The chain links TRBV20-1 to TRBJ1-4; 8 bases are a match to TRBD1. Losses at the gene ends were 3 bases for V and 7 bases for J; bases not matched to a gene: 10. The CDR3 is 15 residues long. The germline gives CDR1 DFQATT, CDR2 SNEGSKA (reference sequence).